These 19 T cell receptor beta chains were all obtained from the same sample, sequenced in a study of Graves' ophthalmopathy and Graves' hyperthyroidism. TCR beta CDR3 amplification used RNA transcripts. An initial RT-PCR round employing HTBI primers preceded a second-round multiplex PCR. TCRdb passed the multiplex PCR reads through MiXCR, listing each CDR3 protein once. The sample lists around 1,000,000 distinct CDR3 sequences, about 38% occurring once. Source material: peripheral blood or thyroid tissue (not recorded which). Receptor source: an adult man with Graves' hyperthyroidism.

Regarding this clonotype: The junction departs from the called germline gene at one end, perhaps through a read error. The chain joins TRBV20-1 to TRBJ1-1; D remains unclear. The CDR3 consists of 10 residues. Germline assignment: CDR1 DFQATT and CDR2 SNEGSKA (reference sequence). The CDR3 nucleotides read TGCAGTGCTAGCCCACTGGCTGCTCTCTTT. Residues: CSASPLAALF.

This clonotype has a count of ten or more. V gene TRBV7-2 combines with J gene TRBJ1-1; D remains ambiguous. Germline V CDR1 and CDR2: SGHTA, FQGNSA. With 3 bases removed from V and 4 bases from J, the gap between germline ends came to 6 bases. The CDR3 totals 12 residues. CDR3 region: CASSFAATEAFF. CDR3 in DNA: TGTGCCAGCAGCTTCGCAGCCACTGAAGCTTTCTTT.

This clonotype was seen at least ten times. The rearrangement links TRBV10-3 to TRBJ1-2, with no clear D. The CDR3 runs 15 residues. In germline, CDR1 is ENHRY, CDR2 SYGVKD. The V gene lost 5 bases and the J gene lost 4 bases, with 17 bases spanning the gap. Here the CDR3 DNA reads TGTGCCATCAGTTCCGACGGAACCGAAACCTATGGCTACACCTTC. Residues: CAISSDGTETYGYTF.

This clonotype was found many times. V usage is TRBV29-1 and J usage is TRBJ2-5; 11 positions agree with TRBD1. Trimming at V came to 6 bases and at J to 5 bases, leaving 2 bases not matched to a gene. Germline assignment: CDR1 SQVTM and CDR2 ANQGSEA. CDR3 length equals 12 residues. CDR3 amino acids: CSVDRGLETQYF. The CDR3 DNA sequence: TGCAGCGTGGACAGGGGGCTTGAGACCCAGTACTTC. The full variable domain, rest sourced from reference TRBV29-1 and TRBJ2-5, is SAVISQKPSRDICQRGTSLTIQCQVDSQVTMMFWYRQQPGQSLTLIATANQGSEATYESGFVIDKFPISRPNLTFSTLTVSNMSPEDSSIYLCSVDRGLETQYFGPGTRLLVL.

The V and J genes are TRBV20-1 and TRBJ2-2; 9 nucleotides agree with TRBD2. Germline V gives CDR1 DFQATT, CDR2 SNEGSKA (reference sequence). V was clipped by 8 bases and J by 6 bases; unmatched bases: 4. The CDR3 covers 12 residues. In DNA form, the CDR3 reads TGCAGTCGGACTAGCGCGGCCGGGGAGCTGTTTTTT. This translates into CSRTSAAGELFF.

This clonotype was counted ten times or more. The chain carries TRBV10-3 and TRBJ2-7; TRBD1 agrees at 9 bases. J was trimmed by 5 bases and V by 10 bases; bases with no gene match: 12. Germline V CDR1 and CDR2: ENHRY, SYGVKD. This CDR3 region has 14 residues. The CDR3: CATGARDRAHEQYF. The CDR3 DNA is TGTGCCACGGGGGCCCGGGACAGGGCCCACGAGCAGTACTTC.

This clonotype showed up many times. The chain uses TRBV7-2 and TRBJ2-7; 7 nucleotides line up with TRBD2. CDR1 and CDR2 (germline): SGHTA, FQGNSA. This CDR3 spans 16 amino acids. The junction had 15 bases not matched to a gene; V was cut back by 5 bases and J by 5 bases. CDR3 sequence reads: CASSPFSGGSIHEQYF. The CDR3 DNA follows: TGTGCCAGCAGCCCTTTTTCTGGCGGGAGTATCCACGAGCAGTACTTC.

This clonotype has at least ten counts. The J gene is TRBJ2-2, the V gene TRBV7-6, with TRBD2 matching 10 bases. The CDR3 totals 16 residues. Germline-derived CDR1 and CDR2 are SGHVS and FNYEAQ. The V and J ends lost 4 bases and 4 bases, in that order; junction bases with no gene match: 6. CDR3 region: CASSSIAGGGTGELFF. The CDR3 nucleotides read TGTGCCAGCAGCTCGATAGCGGGAGGTGGCACCGGGGAGCTGTTTTTT.

This clonotype was counted many times. The chain combines TRBV5-1 with TRBJ2-7, with D maybe TRBD1 (5 bases). Between the trimmed V and J ends, which lost 7 bases and 2 bases, there was a span of 13 bases. This CDR3 comprises 13 residues. Germline V gene lookup returns CDR1 SGHRS and CDR2 YFSETQ. CDR3 bases: TGCGCCAGCGCGAAGACAGTGACCTACGAGCAGTACTTC. Its translation: CASAKTVTYEQYF.

This clonotype showed up many times. The chain's CDR3 is CASSRQGNSYEQYF. CDR3 sequence (DNA): TGTGCCAGCAGCAGACAGGGAAACTCCTACGAGCAGTACTTC. This chain links TRBV7-2 with TRBJ2-7; TRBD1 matches 7 bases. Germline V gene data show CDR1 as SGHTA and CDR2 as FQGNSA. V lost 5 bases to trimming and J lost 0 bases; unmatched junction nucleotides: 4. This CDR3 has 14 amino acids.

CDR3 nucleotide sequence: TGCGCCAGCAGCCAAGTGACAGGGGAAATGGCGGAGACCCAGTACTTC. It encodes CASSQVTGEMAETQYF. V and J are TRBV4-1 and TRBJ2-5; 8 nucleotides line up with TRBD1. Per germline, CDR1 MGHRA and CDR2 YSYEKL. This CDR3 comprises 16 residues. Germline trimming cut 1 base from V and 5 bases from J; bases unmatched to any gene: 9.

This clonotype was found many times. The chain joins TRBV29-1 to TRBJ2-7; the D gene is possibly TRBD1 (5 bases). CDR3 size: 12 residues. Between the trimmed V and J ends, which lost 4 bases and 0 bases, there was a span of 7 bases. Germline CDR1 is SQVTM and CDR2 is ANQGSEA. Written as DNA, the CDR3 is TGCAGCGTTGTTGGGGCCTCCTACGAGCAGTACTTC. Translating it yields CSVVGASYEQYF.

This chain links TRBV10-3 with TRBJ1-5, with D hard to call. Looked up from germline, CDR1 is ENHRY and CDR2 is SYGVKD. The V and J ends lost 3 bases and 11 bases respectively, with 11 bases between them. The CDR3 has 12 amino acids. DNA for the CDR3: TGTGCCATCAGTGATCCACGAGAGACCCAGCATTTT. Protein sequence: CAISDPRETQHF.

V gene TRBV13 combines with J gene TRBJ2-5; 10 bases line up with TRBD1. V was pared by 0 bases and J by 4 bases, with 5 bases of the junction left unmatched. Germline CDR1 PRHDT, CDR2 FYEKMQ (reference sequence). The CDR3 is made up of 16 amino acids. The CDR3 DNA reads as TGTGCCAGCAGCTTAGGCTGGACAGGGGGACGAGAGACCCAGTACTTC. Translating gives CASSLGWTGGRETQYF. The full variable domain, completed using reference TRBV13 and TRBJ2-5, is AAGVIQSPRHLIKEKRETATLKCYPIPRHDTVYWYQQGPGQDPQFLISFYEKMQSDKGSIPDRFSAQQFSDYHSELNMSSLELGDSALYFCASSLGWTGGRETQYFGPGTRLLVL.

The rearrangement joins TRBV10-3 to TRBJ1-5; TRBD1 might be the D (5 bases). From germline, CDR1 is ENHRY and CDR2 SYGVKD. The CDR3 runs 13 residues. Trimming took off 4 bases at V and 11 bases at J, with 15 bases between the two ends. The CDR3 bases are TGTGCCATCAGTGTTAGCGGGACGGAGACCCAGCATTTT. It translates to CAISVSGTETQHF.

The gene calls are TRBV20-1 and TRBJ2-5; 8 nucleotides match TRBD2. Germline lookup yields CDR1 DFQATT and CDR2 SNEGSKA (reference sequence). This CDR3 has 15 amino acids. The CDR3 loop reads CSARGGRGAGETQYF. CDR3 nucleotide sequence: TGCAGCGCCCGGGGAGGGCGGGGGGCTGGAGAGACCCAGTACTTC.

There are a few counts of this clonotype. The chain is built from TRBV4-3 and TRBJ2-7; D is ambiguous. This CDR3 is built from 14 residues. Germline CDR1 and CDR2: LGHNA and YSLEER. V was shortened by 0 bases and J by 0 bases, with 6 bases between the two germline ends. Here the CDR3 DNA reads TGCGCCAGCAGCCAAGAGTCAGACTCCTACGAGCAGTACTTC. This translates into CASSQESDSYEQYF.

The gene calls are TRBV25-1 and TRBJ1-1, with D tentatively TRBD1 (6 bases). CDR1 MGHDK and CDR2 SYGVNS come from the germline V gene. This CDR3 comprises 11 residues. The CDR3 sequence is CDRAANTEAFF. Written as DNA, the CDR3 is TGTGACAGGGCGGCGAACACTGAAGCTTTCTTT.

V and J are TRBV20-1 and TRBJ1-2; D is ambiguous. The length of the CDR3 is 9 residues. V lost 5 bases to trimming and J lost 7 bases, with 5 bases between them. Germline CDR1 DFQATT, CDR2 SNEGSKA (reference sequence). The CDR3 nucleotides read TGCAGTGCTGGGCTTGGCTACACCTTC. It specifies CSAGLGYTF.